Shown below are 10 T cell receptor beta chains from a single sample sequenced in a study of Ad26.COV2.S vaccination and SARS-CoV-2 variants. Method: immunoSEQ multiplex PCR; TCRdb's copy keeps in-frame clones and lacks some. The table has roughly 450,000 clones, 75% to 95% seen once. Treatment noted: approximately 18 received Ad26.COV2.S at low or high dose, single or two shots; roughly five received placebo; per-sample allocation not given. On day 63 after the first injection, vaccine and placebo recipients gave samples. Specimen: peripheral blood, collected in a trial of Ad26.COV2.S vaccine versus placebo. All receptors come from a person between 18 and 59 years old who received the Ad26.COV2.S COVID-19 vaccine or a placebo.

This chain uses TRBV9 with TRBJ2-7, with TRBD1 identical over 10 bases. Germline values: CDR1 SGDLS, CDR2 YYNGEE. V dropped 4 bases and J dropped 4; count of bases not matched to a gene: 5. There are 14 residues in the CDR3. The CDR3 DNA is TGTGCCAGCAGCCCCGGACAGGGGGGGTACGAGCAGTACTTC. Amino acids: CASSPGQGGYEQYF.

J is TRBJ2-7 and V is TRBV19, with 9 bases lining up with TRBD2. This CDR3 spans 14 amino acids. The germline V gene has CDR1 LNHDA and CDR2 SQIVND (reference sequence). The ends lost 5 bases at V and 1 base at J; junction bases unmatched: 3. The CDR3 is CASSEREDSYEQYF. CDR3 DNA: TGTGCCAGTAGTGAGCGGGAGGATTCCTACGAGCAGTACTTC.

The chain carries TRBV27 and TRBJ2-2; 11 positions agree with TRBD1. Germline loops: CDR1 MNHEY, CDR2 SMNVEV (reference sequence). The CDR3 is 16 amino acids. The trim removed 6 bases at V and 7 bases at J, leaving 10 bases unmatched. The CDR3 region is CASRGLGQGVIGELFF. CDR3 in DNA: TGTGCCAGCAGAGGACTGGGACAGGGGGTAATCGGGGAGCTGTTTTTT.

This sequence joins TRBV9 and TRBJ2-1, with 9 positions matching TRBD2. The CDR3 is made up of 17 amino acids. The germline V gene has CDR1 SGDLS and CDR2 YYNGEE. The V gene end was trimmed by 4 bases and the J gene end by 4 bases; junction bases not matched to a gene: 12. In DNA, the CDR3 is TGTGCCAGCAGCTTCGGCGGGGGGGCGTCTCCATACAATGAGCAGTTCTTC. It codes for CASSFGGGASPYNEQFF.

The DNA of the CDR3 is TGCGCCAGCAGCCCATACAGGGGCGGGAGGGACGATACGCAGTATTTT. Translation gives CASSPYRGGRDDTQYF. This sequence joins TRBV4-3 and TRBJ2-3, with 9 nucleotides matching TRBD2. Trimming took 4 bases from V and 6 from J; bases not matched to a gene: 11. CDR1 LGHNA and CDR2 YSLEER come from the germline V gene. The CDR3 is 16 amino acids.

The chain uses TRBV6-5 and TRBJ1-2, with D maybe TRBD1 (6 bases). The CDR3 is made up of 14 amino acids. Germline loops: CDR1 MNHEY, CDR2 SVGAGI. The V end lost 2 bases, the J end lost 8 bases, and 15 bases lay between the germline ends. CDR3 DNA sequence: TGTGCCAGCAGTTACAGGCCAGGGGATCGCGGCTACACCTTC. Its translation: CASSYRPGDRGYTF.

The rearrangement links TRBV27 to TRBJ2-2, with TRBD1 matching 7 bases. Germline-derived CDR1 and CDR2 are MNHEY and SMNVEV (reference sequence). The junction had 6 bases not matched to a gene; V was cut back by 8 bases and J by 3 bases. The length of the CDR3 is 14 residues. The CDR3 region is CASGGQGDTGELFF. CDR3 coding DNA: TGTGCCAGCGGTGGGCAGGGGGACACCGGGGAGCTGTTTTTT.

CDR3 coding DNA: TGTGCCAGCAGACTGAGCGGGAGCTATTACGAGCAGTACTTC. This encodes CASRLSGSYYEQYF. The chain uses TRBV27 and TRBJ2-7; 8 nucleotides match TRBD2. Germline V gene data show CDR1 as MNHEY and CDR2 as SMNVEV (reference sequence). The length of the CDR3 is 14 residues. V lost 6 bases and J lost 4; bases outside the gene matches: 8.

This sequence joins TRBV6-5 and TRBJ2-3; D is possibly TRBD2 (6 bases). V lost 2 bases and J lost 5, with 11 bases in between. This CDR3 has 14 residues. Germline-derived CDR1 and CDR2 are MNHEY and SVGAGI. The CDR3 nucleotides are TGTGCCAGCAGTTACCGCCCAGCGGGAGATACGCAGTATTTT. Translated, it gives CASSYRPAGDTQYF.

V and J are TRBV19 and TRBJ1-5; weak D call: TRBD1 (5 bases). V lost 7 bases to trimming and J lost 3 bases, with 16 bases between them. The CDR3 runs to 15 residues. CDR1 is LNHDA, CDR2 SQIVND, per germline (reference sequence). The CDR3 is CASTRGGASNQPQHF. DNA of the CDR3: TGTGCCAGTACGAGGGGAGGGGCCTCCAATCAGCCCCAGCATTTT.